The sequence of this T cell receptor beta chain was determined in a study of low-dose radiotherapy and immunotherapy resistance in tumors. Study overall: Cohort 1 was given 0.5 Gy per fraction every 2 weeks, for 6.5 Gy total. Each two-week cycle included intravenous cyclophosphamide 200 mg/m2, given one day before radiation and immunotherapy.

Covering alpha and beta chains, TRAV- and TRBV-specific primers were used for the first-strand cDNA. The authors amplified TCRs for about 18 PCR cycles with a constant-region primer and a V-primer adapter. TCRdb used MiXCR to reprocess the reads, holding one entry per CDR3 protein. The sample consists of about 71,000 distinct CDR3 sequences, around 29% of them appearing once. This clonotype was counted at least ten times. There are 16 residues in the CDR3. V was pared by 0 bases and J by 3 bases, with 18 bases between. The V gene's germline CDR1 is GTSNPN and CDR2 SVGIG (reference sequence). Regarding time point: before trial treatment. The donors' treatment consisted of nivolumab, ipilimumab, aspirin, low-dose cyclophosphamide and low-dose radiotherapy. Those who qualified had advanced solid tumors (lacking tumor-infiltrating lymphocytes).

V and J are TRBV30 and TRBJ2-7, with a weak D call TRBD2 (6 bases). This receptor was obtained from a female donor with ovarian cancer. The sequenced sample was PBMCs, obtained before treatment. The CDR3 sequence is CAWSVSWGEGGYEQYF. The CDR3 DNA reads TGTGCCTGGAGTGTAAGCTGGGGCGAGGGAGGCTACGAGCAGTACTTC.